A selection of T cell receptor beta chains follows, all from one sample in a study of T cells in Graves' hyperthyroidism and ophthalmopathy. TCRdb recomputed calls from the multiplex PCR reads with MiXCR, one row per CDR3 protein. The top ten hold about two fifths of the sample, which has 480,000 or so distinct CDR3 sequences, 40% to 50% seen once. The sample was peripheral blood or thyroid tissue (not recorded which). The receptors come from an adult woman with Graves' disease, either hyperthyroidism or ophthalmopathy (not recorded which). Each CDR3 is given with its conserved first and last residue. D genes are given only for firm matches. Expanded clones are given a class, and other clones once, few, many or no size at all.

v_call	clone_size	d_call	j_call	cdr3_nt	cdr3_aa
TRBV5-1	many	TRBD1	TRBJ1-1	TGCGCCAGCAGCTGGGGGACAGGGGGCAAGACTGAAGCTTTCTTT	CASSWGTGGKTEAFF
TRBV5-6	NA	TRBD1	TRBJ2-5	TGTGCCAGCAGCCTCCTGACAGGGAAAGAGACCCAGTACTTC	CASSLLTGKETQYF
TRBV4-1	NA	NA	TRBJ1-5	TGCGCCAGCAGCCCCAGGAGGGGAGGGGACAATCAGCCCCAGCATTTT	CASSPRRGGDNQPQHF
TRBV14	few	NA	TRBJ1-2	TGTGCCAGCAGCCGGACAGATGGCTACACCTTC	CASSRTDGYTF
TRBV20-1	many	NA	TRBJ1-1	TGCAGTGCTAGTGGGGCAGGGGATCGTGAAGCTTTCTTT	CSASGAGDREAFF
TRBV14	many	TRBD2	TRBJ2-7	TGTGCCAGCAGCTCTCTAGCGGGAGCGGGCGAGCAGTACTTC	CASSSLAGAGEQYF
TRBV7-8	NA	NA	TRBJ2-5	TGTGCCAGCAGCCCCGGGACCGGGATGGAAGAGACCCAGTACTTC	CASSPGTGMEETQYF
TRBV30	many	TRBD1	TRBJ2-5	TGTGCCTGGAGTGTCGAACAGGGGGCCCAAGAGACCCAGTACTTC	CAWSVEQGAQETQYF
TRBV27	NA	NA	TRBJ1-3	TGTGCCAGCAGTTTAAAGGGGGTGGTAGGAAACACCATATATTTT	CASSLKGVVGNTIYF
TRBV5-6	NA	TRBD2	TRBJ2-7	TGTGCCAGCAGCTTGCCTAGCGGGATCACTTACGAGCAGTACTTC	CASSLPSGITYEQYF
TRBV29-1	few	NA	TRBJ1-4	TGCAGCGTTGTCTCGGCAGGGTTGGGAAAACTGTTTTTT	CSVVSAGLGKLFF
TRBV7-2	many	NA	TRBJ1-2	TGTGCCAGCAGCCCGGACCAGGGAAGCAACTATGGCTACACCTTC	CASSPDQGSNYGYTF
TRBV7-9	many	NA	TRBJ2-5	TGTGCCAGCAGCCCAAAGGCCCGGCCCAATACTAACAAAGAGACCCAGTACTTC	CASSPKARPNTNKETQYF
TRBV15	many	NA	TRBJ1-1	TGTGCCACCAGCAGAGACCTCAAGACTGAAGCTTTCTTT	CATSRDLKTEAFF
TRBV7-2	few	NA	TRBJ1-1	TGTGCCAGCAGCTTAGCCCTCCAGGGGCGTTACGTGAACACTGAAGCTTTCTTT	CASSLALQGRYVNTEAFF
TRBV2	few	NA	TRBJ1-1	TGTGCCAGCAGTGTAGCAGGGAGGAGCACTGAAGCTTTCTTT	CASSVAGRSTEAFF
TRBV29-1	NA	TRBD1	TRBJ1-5	TGCAGCGCCGAAACAGGGGGTAATCAGCCCCAGCATTTT	CSAETGGNQPQHF
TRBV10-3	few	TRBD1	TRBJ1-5	TGTGCCATCAGTGTTTCGACAGGGAGCCGTCAGCCCCAGCATTTT	CAISVSTGSRQPQHF
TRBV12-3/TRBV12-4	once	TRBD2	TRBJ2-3	TGTGCCAGCAGGTTGACTAGCGCGAACACAGATACGCAGTATTTT	CASRLTSANTDTQYF
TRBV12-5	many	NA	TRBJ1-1	TGTGCTAGTGGTTACGCGGTGAACACTGAAGCTTTCTTT	CASGYAVNTEAFF
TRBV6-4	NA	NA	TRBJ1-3	TGTGCCAGCAGTGTTCACCTTCGCTCTGGAAACACCATATATTTT	CASSVHLRSGNTIYF
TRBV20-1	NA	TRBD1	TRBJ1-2	TGCAGTGCTGTCGGACAGGGGGTCGATGGCTACACCTTC	CSAVGQGVDGYTF
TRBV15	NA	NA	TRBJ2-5	TGTGCCACCAGCAGAGCAGGGACAAGGAGGGAGACCCAGTACTTC	CATSRAGTRRETQYF
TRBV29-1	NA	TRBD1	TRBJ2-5	TGCAGCGTGCCAGGACAGGGGGAGACCCAGTACTTC	CSVPGQGETQYF
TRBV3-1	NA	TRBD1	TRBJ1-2	TGTGCCAGCAGCCAACCCGGGACAGCGTTCTATGGCTACACCTTC	CASSQPGTAFYGYTF
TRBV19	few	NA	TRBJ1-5	TGTGCCAGTAGTATCGCGACAGGAAATCAGCCCCAGCATTTT	CASSIATGNQPQHF
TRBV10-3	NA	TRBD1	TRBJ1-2	TGTGCCATCAGCCGCACCGGGACAGTTAACTATGGCTACACCTTC	CAISRTGTVNYGYTF
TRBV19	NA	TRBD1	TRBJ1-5	TGTGCCAGTAGTATAGGACAGGGTTGGCATCAGCCCCAGCATTTT	CASSIGQGWHQPQHF
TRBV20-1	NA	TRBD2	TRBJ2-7	TGCAGTGCTAGTGAAGCGGGGCCCTACGAGCAGTACTTC	CSASEAGPYEQYF
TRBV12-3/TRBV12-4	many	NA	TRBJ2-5	TGTGCCAGCAGCCCCAACCGAGGGGGGAGGGAGACCCAGTACTTC	CASSPNRGGRETQYF
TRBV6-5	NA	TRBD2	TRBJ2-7	TGTGCCAGCAGTTTAGCGGGGGCTGGGGTCTACGAGCAGTACTTC	CASSLAGAGVYEQYF
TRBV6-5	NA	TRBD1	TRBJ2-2	TGTGCCAGCAGTTACACAGGGGGCATAAGGGAGCTGTTTTTT	CASSYTGGIRELFF
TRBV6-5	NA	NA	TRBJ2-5	TGTGCCATCAGTTCCTCGGGGACTCTCGGGGAGACCCAGTACTTC	CAISSSGTLGETQYF
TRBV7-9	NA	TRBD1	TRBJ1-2	TGTGCCTGTGTGGCGTCCGGGACAGGGGTCTATGGCTACACCTTC	CACVASGTGVYGYTF
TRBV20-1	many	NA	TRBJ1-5	TGCAGTGCTAGAGGGACAGCCGAAAATCAGCCCCAGCATTTT	CSARGTAENQPQHF
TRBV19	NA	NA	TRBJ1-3	TGTGACATCGGGGTGGGCAGCCGCTCTGGAAACACCATATATTTT	CDIGVGSRSGNTIYF
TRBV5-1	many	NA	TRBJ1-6	TGCGCCAGCAGCGTCGACAGTCATTCACCCCTCCACTTT	CASSVDSHSPLHF
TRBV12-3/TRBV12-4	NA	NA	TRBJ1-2	TGTGCCAGCAGTCCCCAGTTAGGGGGAAACTATGGCTACACCTTC	CASSPQLGGNYGYTF
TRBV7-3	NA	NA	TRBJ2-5	TGTGCCAGCAGCCCCAGGGTCACCGCCGGAGAGACCCAGTACTTC	CASSPRVTAGETQYF
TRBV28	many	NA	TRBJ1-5	TGTGCCAGCAGCGCAGGGGAGTTTCAGCCCCAGCATTTT	CASSAGEFQPQHF
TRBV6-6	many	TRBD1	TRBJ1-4	TGTGCCAGCAGTTACTCGAGCGGAAAAACAGGGGAAGCAACTAATGAAAAACTGTTTTTT	CASSYSSGKTGEATNEKLFF
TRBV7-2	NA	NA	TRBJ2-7	TGTGCCTGGAGTCCCCAGGGCTACGAGCAGTACTTC	CAWSPQGYEQYF
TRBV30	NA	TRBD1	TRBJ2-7	TGTGCCTGGAGTCCCGGACAGGGGGGCTCCTACGAGCAGTACTTC	CAWSPGQGGSYEQYF
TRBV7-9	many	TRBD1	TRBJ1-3	TGTGCCAGCAGCGGGGGGACAGGGCGAAACACCATATATTTT	CASSGGTGRNTIYF
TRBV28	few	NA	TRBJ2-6	TGTGCCAGCAGGCCCGGACCCCGACCGACAAGCTCTGGGGCCAACGTCCTGACTTTC	CASRPGPRPTSSGANVLTF
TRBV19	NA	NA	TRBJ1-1	TGTGTCACCGGGACCCGGGGCACTGAAGCTTTCTTT	CVTGTRGTEAFF